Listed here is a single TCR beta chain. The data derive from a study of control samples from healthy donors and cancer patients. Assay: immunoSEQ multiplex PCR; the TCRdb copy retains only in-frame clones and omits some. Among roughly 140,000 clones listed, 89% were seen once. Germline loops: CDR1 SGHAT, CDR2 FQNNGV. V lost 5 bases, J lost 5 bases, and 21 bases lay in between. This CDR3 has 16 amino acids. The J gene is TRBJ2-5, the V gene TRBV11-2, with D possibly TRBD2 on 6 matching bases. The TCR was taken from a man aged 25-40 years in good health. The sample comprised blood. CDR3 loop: CASSPSGSGFGETQYF. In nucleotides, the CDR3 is TGTGCCAGCAGCCCCTCCGGGAGCGGGTTTGGGGAGACCCAGTACTTC.